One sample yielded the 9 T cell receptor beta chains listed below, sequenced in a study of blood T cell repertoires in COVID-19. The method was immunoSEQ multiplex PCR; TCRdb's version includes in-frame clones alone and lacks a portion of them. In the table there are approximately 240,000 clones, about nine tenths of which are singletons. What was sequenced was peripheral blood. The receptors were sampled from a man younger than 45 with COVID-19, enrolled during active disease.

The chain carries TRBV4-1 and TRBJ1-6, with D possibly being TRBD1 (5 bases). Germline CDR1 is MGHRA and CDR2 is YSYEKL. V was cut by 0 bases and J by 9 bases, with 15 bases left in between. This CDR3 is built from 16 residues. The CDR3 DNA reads TGCGCCAGCAGCCAAGATTACCAGGGTACGGGTTCACCCCTCCACTTT. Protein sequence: CASSQDYQGTGSPLHF.

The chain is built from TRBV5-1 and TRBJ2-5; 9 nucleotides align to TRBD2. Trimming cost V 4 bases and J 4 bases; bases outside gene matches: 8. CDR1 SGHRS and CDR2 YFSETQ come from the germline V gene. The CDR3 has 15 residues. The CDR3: CASSAGGLAGETQYF. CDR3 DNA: TGCGCCAGCAGCGCGGGGGGGCTAGCCGGAGAGACCCAGTACTTC.

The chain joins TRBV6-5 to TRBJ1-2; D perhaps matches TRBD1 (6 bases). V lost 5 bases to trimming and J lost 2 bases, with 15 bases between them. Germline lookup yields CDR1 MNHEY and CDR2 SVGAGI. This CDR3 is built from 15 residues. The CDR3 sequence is CASSPWTQGNYGYTF. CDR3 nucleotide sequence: TGTGCCAGCAGTCCATGGACCCAGGGGAACTATGGCTACACCTTC.

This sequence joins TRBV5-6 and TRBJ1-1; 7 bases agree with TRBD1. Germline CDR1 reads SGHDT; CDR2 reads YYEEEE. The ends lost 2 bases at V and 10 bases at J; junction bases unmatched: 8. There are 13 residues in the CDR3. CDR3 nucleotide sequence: TGTGCCAGCAGCTTATGGACAGGTTGGGTAGCTTTCTTT. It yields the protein CASSLWTGWVAFF.

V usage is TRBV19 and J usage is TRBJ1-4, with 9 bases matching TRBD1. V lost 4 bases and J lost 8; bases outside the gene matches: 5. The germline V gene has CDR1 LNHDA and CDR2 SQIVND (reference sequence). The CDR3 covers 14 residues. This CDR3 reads CASSTWTGEEKLFF. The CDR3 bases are TGTGCCAGTAGTACGTGGACAGGGGAAGAAAAACTGTTTTTT. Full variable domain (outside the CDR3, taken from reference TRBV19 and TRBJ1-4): DGGITQSPKYLFRKEGQNVTLSCEQNLNHDAMYWYRQDPGQGLRLIYYSQIVNDFQKGDIAEGYSVSREKKESFPLTVTSAQKNPTAFYLCASSTWTGEEKLFFGSGTQLSVL.

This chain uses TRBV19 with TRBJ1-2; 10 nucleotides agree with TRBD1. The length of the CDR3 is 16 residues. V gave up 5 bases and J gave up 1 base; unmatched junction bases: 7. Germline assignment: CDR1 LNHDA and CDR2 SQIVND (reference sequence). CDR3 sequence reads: CASSEDRGNYNYGYTF. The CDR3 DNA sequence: TGTGCCAGTAGTGAGGACAGGGGGAATTATAACTATGGCTACACCTTC.

The CDR3 region is CASSQEGRGLGYTF. Here the CDR3 DNA reads TGTGCCAGCAGCCAAGAGGGCAGGGGGCTTGGCTACACCTTC. The rearrangement links TRBV14 to TRBJ1-2; TRBD1 matches 8 bases. The germline CDR1 and CDR2 sequences are SGHDN and FVKESK. The CDR3 has 14 amino acids. The trim removed 0 bases at V and 7 bases at J, leaving 4 bases unmatched.

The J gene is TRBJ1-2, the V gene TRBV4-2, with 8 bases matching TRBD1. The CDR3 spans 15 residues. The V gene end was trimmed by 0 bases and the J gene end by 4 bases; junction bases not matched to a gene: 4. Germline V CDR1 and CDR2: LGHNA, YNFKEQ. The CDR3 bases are TGTGCCAGCAGCCAAGATGCAGGGACAGGCTATGGCTACACCTTC. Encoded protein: CASSQDAGTGYGYTF.

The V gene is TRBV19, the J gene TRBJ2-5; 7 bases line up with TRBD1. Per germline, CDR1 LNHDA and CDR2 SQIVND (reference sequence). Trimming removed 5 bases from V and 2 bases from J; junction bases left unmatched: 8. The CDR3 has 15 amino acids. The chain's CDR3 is CASSPTGQNQETQYF. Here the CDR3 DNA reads TGTGCCAGTAGTCCCACGGGACAGAATCAAGAGACCCAGTACTTC. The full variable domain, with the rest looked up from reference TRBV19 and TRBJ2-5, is DGGITQSPKYLFRKEGQNVTLSCEQNLNHDAMYWYRQDPGQGLRLIYYSQIVNDFQKGDIAEGYSVSREKKESFPLTVTSAQKNPTAFYLCASSPTGQNQETQYFGPGTRLLVL.